These 15 T cell receptor beta chains were all obtained from the same sample, sequenced in a study of shared clonotypes between healthy human individuals. The method was immunoSEQ multiplex PCR; TCRdb's version includes in-frame clones alone and lacks a portion of them. The table records about 2 million clones, approximately 95% of them present only once. Sample: naive CD4+ T cells sorted from blood. Subset reported: CD45RA+ positively selected. The origin of the receptors is a man aged 18 to 30 in good health.

The chain combines TRBV5-1 with TRBJ1-1; D remains ambiguous. CDR3 length: 14 residues. V was pared by 4 bases and J by 1 base, with 11 bases between. The germline V gene encodes CDR1 SGHRS and CDR2 YFSETQ. Written as DNA, the CDR3 is TGCGCCAGCAGCGGCAAGGAAGCGAACACTGAAGCTTTCTTT. Residues: CASSGKEANTEAFF.

The gene calls are TRBV12-2 and TRBJ2-3; TRBD1 is the table's D call and was not checked against the DNA. TRBV12-2 is deemed a pseudogene. There are 17 residues in the CDR3. The CDR3 nucleotides read TGTGCAAGTCGCTTGATTACAGGCGTCACTAGCACAGATACGCAGTATTTT. Translating gives CASRLITGVTSTDTQYF.

In regard to this clone: Other nucleotide sequences in the sample specify the same CDR3. V usage is TRBV25-1 and J usage is TRBJ1-1; D unclear. This CDR3 spans 13 amino acids. Trimming left V 1 base short and J 1 base short, with 4 bases between. From germline, CDR1 is MGHDK and CDR2 SYGVNS. The CDR3 DNA is TGTGCCAGCAGTGAATTGGGGAACACTGAAGCTTTCTTT. Translation: CASSELGNTEAFF.

This chain links TRBV7-9 with TRBJ2-2; 10 positions match TRBD2. The CDR3 has 15 residues. Germline V lookup: CDR1 SEHNR, CDR2 FQNEAQ (reference sequence). V lost 6 bases, J lost 7 bases, and 8 bases stayed unmatched. CDR3 region: CASRPGTSDSGELFF. In nucleotides, the CDR3 is TGTGCCAGCAGACCCGGGACTAGCGATAGCGGGGAGCTGTTTTTT.

The CDR3 DNA sequence: TGTGCCAGCAGCCGTCCTATGGGCTACGAGCAGTACTTC. Its translation: CASSRPMGYEQYF. The chain recombines TRBV27 with TRBJ2-7, with D unresolved. V was pared by 6 bases and J by 3 bases, with 12 bases between. Germline loops: CDR1 MNHEY, CDR2 SMNVEV (reference sequence). The CDR3 spans 13 residues.

This clone was observed once. The chain carries TRBV25-1 and TRBJ2-1; 9 bases line up with TRBD2. The CDR3 totals 14 residues. In germline, CDR1 is MGHDK, CDR2 SYGVNS. V was clipped by 4 bases and J by 10 bases; unmatched bases: 8. The DNA for the CDR3 is TGTGCCAGCAGTGCGGCGGGAGGGCCAAGGGAGCAGTTCTTC. Protein: CASSAAGGPREQFF.

This sequence joins TRBV30 and TRBJ2-1; 14 bases are shared with TRBD2. This CDR3 comprises 15 residues. Germline V gene sequence: CDR1 GTSNPN, CDR2 SVGIG (reference sequence). Trimming cost V 5 bases and J 9 bases; bases outside gene matches: 9. The CDR3 bases are TGTGCCTGGGATACCGGACTAGCGGGAGGAGGTGAGCAGTTCTTC. This gives the protein CAWDTGLAGGGEQFF.

The CDR3 protein is CASSSDQGPGYGYTF. The CDR3 coding sequence is TGTGCCAGCAGCTCCGACCAGGGGCCAGGATATGGCTACACCTTC. V gene TRBV5-4 combines with J gene TRBJ1-2, with a possible D match to TRBD1 (6 bases). The CDR3 is 15 residues long. Between the trimmed V and J ends, which lost 3 bases and 5 bases, there was a span of 17 bases. CDR1 and CDR2 (germline): SGHNT, YYREEE (reference sequence).

The chain is built from TRBV5-6 and TRBJ2-3; D is undetermined. The CDR3 totals 12 residues. V lost 5 bases and J lost 8, with 12 bases in between. Germline V gives CDR1 SGHDT, CDR2 YYEEEE. Here the CDR3 reads CASRLRAGTQYF. The CDR3 coding sequence is TGTGCCAGCAGGTTACGGGCCGGTACGCAGTATTTT.

The chain combines TRBV7-9 with TRBJ2-5; possible D gene TRBD1, 6 bases. V lost 5 bases, J lost 4 bases, and 17 bases lay in between. CDR1 is SEHNR and CDR2 is FQNEAQ in the germline V gene (reference sequence). The CDR3 is made up of 15 amino acids. CDR3 sequence reads: CASSRYREGPETQYF. CDR3 nucleotide sequence: TGTGCCAGCAGCCGATACAGGGAAGGTCCAGAGACCCAGTACTTC. Filled out from reference TRBV7-9 and TRBJ2-5, the complete variable domain reads DTGVSQNPRHKITKRGQNVTFRCDPISEHNRLYWYRQTLGQGPEFLTYFQNEAQLEKSRLLSDRFSAERPKGSFSTLEIQRTEQGDSAMYLCASSRYREGPETQYFGPGTRLLVL.

The chain employs TRBV5-6 and TRBJ1-2; D uncertain. Trimming stripped 2 bases from V and 6 bases from J, with 8 bases between. Germline CDR1 and CDR2: SGHDT and YYEEEE. The CDR3 is made up of 12 amino acids. The CDR3 spells CASSLIGNGYTF. The DNA for the CDR3 is TGTGCCAGCAGCTTAATCGGAAATGGCTACACCTTC.

The gene calls are TRBV7-6 and TRBJ1-1; D gene uncertain. Germline V CDR1 and CDR2: SGHVS, FNYEAQ. The CDR3 is made up of 11 amino acids. V gave up 1 base and J gave up 14 bases, with 11 bases separating them. CDR3 sequence reads: CASSLERVQFF. The CDR3 DNA sequence: TGTGCCAGCAGCTTAGAAAGGGTTCAGTTCTTT.

The chain combines TRBV5-1 with TRBJ1-2, with no clear D. Between the trimmed V and J ends, which lost 0 bases and 3 bases, there was a span of 12 bases. CDR1 and CDR2 (germline): SGHRS, YFSETQ. This CDR3 has 15 amino acids. The CDR3 region has the DNA TGCGCCAGCAGCTTGGCCGTGGGCGGGTACTATGGCTACACCTTC. Translation gives CASSLAVGGYYGYTF.

The chain recombines TRBV4-3 with TRBJ2-5; tentatively, D is TRBD1 or TRBD2 (6 bases each). V lost 0 bases to trimming and J lost 4 bases, with 15 bases between them. This CDR3 is built from 16 residues. The germline V gene encodes CDR1 LGHNA and CDR2 YSLEER. The CDR3 loop reads CASSQEEGGKGETQYF. The DNA for the CDR3 is TGCGCCAGCAGCCAAGAGGAAGGGGGGAAGGGAGAGACCCAGTACTTC.

This clone was seen just once. The V gene is TRBV18, the J gene TRBJ2-4; perhaps TRBD1 as D (5 bases). The CDR3 loop spans 15 amino acids. Germline V gives CDR1 KGHSH, CDR2 LQKENI. V lost 2 bases, J lost 0 bases, and 8 bases lay in between. CDR3 in DNA: TGTGCCAGCTCACCAGGGGCGACAGCCAAAAACATTCAGTACTTC. It yields the protein CASSPGATAKNIQYF. The complete variable domain, with remaining parts taken from reference TRBV18 and TRBJ2-4, reads NAGVMQNPRHLVRRRGQEARLRCSPMKGHSHVYWYRQLPEEGLKFMVYLQKENIIDESGMPKERFSAEFPKEGPSILRIQQVVRGDSAAYFCASSPGATAKNIQYFGAGTRLSVL.